The 17 T cell receptor beta chains below all came from one sample that was sequenced in a study of cytomegalovirus exposure and HLA in healthy donors. Repertoires were generated with immunoSEQ multiplex PCR, while TCRdb's copy carries only in-frame clones and drops some. The table has fewer than 95,000 clones, about 95% seen once. Sequenced input: PBMCs. The receptors derive from a woman under 30 in good health and CMV-seronegative.

The V call is TRBV6-4, the J call TRBJ2-1; D is possibly TRBD1 (5 bases). V was cut by 2 bases and J by 6 bases, with 14 bases left in between. Per the germline V gene, CDR1 is MRHNA and CDR2 is SNTAGT. The CDR3 runs to 15 residues. This CDR3 is CASSDGYSQGNEQFF. Written as DNA, the CDR3 is TGTGCCAGCAGTGACGGTTATTCCCAGGGCAATGAGCAGTTCTTC.

This rearrangement joins TRBV18 to TRBJ2-5; 8 nucleotides align to TRBD2. The CDR3 length is 19 residues. Germline V gene sequence: CDR1 KGHSH, CDR2 LQKENI. Germline trimming cut 0 bases from V and 2 bases from J; bases unmatched to any gene: 14. Here the CDR3 reads CASSPPRNQASGHQETQYF. CDR3 bases: TGTGCCAGCTCACCACCGCGAAACCAGGCTAGCGGGCATCAAGAGACCCAGTACTTC. The full variable domain, with the rest looked up from reference TRBV18 and TRBJ2-5, is NAGVMQNPRHLVRRRGQEARLRCSPMKGHSHVYWYRQLPEEGLKFMVYLQKENIIDESGMPKERFSAEFPKEGPSILRIQQVVRGDSAAYFCASSPPRNQASGHQETQYFGPGTRLLVL.

This clone was counted a single time. This chain links TRBV4-1 with TRBJ2-6; D unclear. Germline V gives CDR1 MGHRA, CDR2 YSYEKL. The CDR3 has 19 amino acids. Deletions cut 1 base from V and 0 bases from J, with 16 bases between. Here the CDR3 DNA reads TGCGCCAGCAGCCAAGCCCCAGGCCAACCCGACTCTGGGGCCAACGTCCTGACTTTC. Translated: CASSQAPGQPDSGANVLTF.

The chain has TRBV28 and TRBJ1-1, with 8 bases matching TRBD1. CDR3 size: 14 residues. Germline V gene lookup returns CDR1 MDHEN and CDR2 SYDVKM. V gave up 4 bases and J gave up 8 bases; unmatched junction bases: 9. CDR3 nucleotide sequence: TGTGCCAGCAGTTACCCCGGGAACAGGGGGGAAGCTTTCTTT. This translates into CASSYPGNRGEAFF.

The genes are TRBV5-4 and TRBJ1-1, with a possible D match to TRBD1 (5 bases). V was shortened by 4 bases and J by 8 bases, with 12 bases between the two germline ends. This CDR3 is 12 amino acids long. The germline V gene has CDR1 SGHNT and CDR2 YYREEE (reference sequence). The CDR3 spells CASSGRGEEAFF. The CDR3 DNA reads as TGTGCCAGCAGCGGGAGGGGTGAAGAAGCTTTCTTT.

The J gene is TRBJ2-3, the V gene TRBV30; 10 bases match TRBD2. The germline V gene has CDR1 GTSNPN and CDR2 SVGIG (reference sequence). The CDR3 has 15 residues. V dropped 3 bases and J dropped 0; count of bases not matched to a gene: 3. CDR3 coding DNA: TGTGCCTGGAGGCTAGCGGGGGTGAGCACAGATACGCAGTATTTT. Translated: CAWRLAGVSTDTQYF.

J is TRBJ2-7 and V is TRBV29-1; 8 bases agree with TRBD1. Per the germline V gene, CDR1 is SQVTM and CDR2 is ANQGSEA. CDR3 size: 12 residues. After removal of 5 bases from V and 5 bases from J, the junction contained 5 bases not matched to a gene. The DNA of the CDR3 is TGCAGCGTTTCAGGGGGCAGCGACGAGCAGTACTTC. Translated: CSVSGGSDEQYF.

The chain has TRBV5-5 and TRBJ1-5; TRBD1 matches at 9 bases. After removal of 3 bases from V and 0 bases from J, the junction contained 4 bases not matched to a gene. Germline assignment: CDR1 SGHKS and CDR2 YYEKEE (reference sequence). CDR3 length equals 16 residues. DNA for the CDR3: TGTGCCAGCAGCTCGGGGACAGGGAATAGCAATCAGCCCCAGCATTTT. This sequence encodes CASSSGTGNSNQPQHF.

This chain uses TRBV9 with TRBJ2-5, with 10 bases fitting TRBD1. Looked up from germline, CDR1 is SGDLS and CDR2 is YYNGEE. After removal of 8 bases from V and 5 bases from J, the junction contained 6 bases not matched to a gene. CDR3 size: 13 residues. The CDR3 nucleotides read TGTGCCAGTACGGGGACAGGGGCGGAGACCCAGTACTTC. Its translation is CASTGTGAETQYF. Looking up the rest from reference TRBV9 and TRBJ2-5 gives the full variable domain: DSGVTQTPKHLITATGQRVTLRCSPRSGDLSVYWYQQSLDQGLQFLIQYYNGEERAKGNILERFSAQQFPDLHSELNLSSLELGDSALYFCASTGTGAETQYFGPGTRLLVL.

The chain joins TRBV7-8 to TRBJ2-3; 9 bases are shared with TRBD1. V lost 5 bases, J lost 2 bases, and 11 bases stayed unmatched. CDR3 length: 17 residues. From germline, CDR1 is SGHVS and CDR2 FQNEAQ. DNA of the CDR3: TGTGCCAGCAGCACTCCCGGGACAGGGATCCCCACAGATACGCAGTATTTT. Encoded protein: CASSTPGTGIPTDTQYF.

The gene calls are TRBV5-4 and TRBJ2-7; the match to TRBD1 covers 8 bases. The germline V gene encodes CDR1 SGHNT and CDR2 YYREEE (reference sequence). J gave up 0 bases and V 5 bases, and 10 bases lay outside the gene matches. The length of the CDR3 is 16 residues. CDR3 nucleotide sequence: TGTGCCAGCAGAATAGGACAGGGACACAGCTCCTACGAGCAGTACTTC. As protein: CASRIGQGHSSYEQYF.

The chain is built from TRBV6-5 and TRBJ1-2; 10 nucleotides agree with TRBD1. The ends lost 6 bases at V and 4 bases at J; junction bases unmatched: 8. There are 15 residues in the CDR3. Germline V gives CDR1 MNHEY, CDR2 SVGAGI. CDR3: CASSQDRGRPYGYTF. Here the CDR3 DNA reads TGTGCCAGCAGCCAGGACAGGGGGAGACCCTATGGCTACACCTTC.

The chain links TRBV7-2 to TRBJ1-3, with D hard to call. From germline, CDR1 is SGHTA and CDR2 FQGNSA. V was trimmed by 5 bases and J by 1 base, leaving 15 bases between them. The CDR3 is 16 amino acids. CDR3: CASSAGILRSGNTIYF. The CDR3, as DNA: TGTGCCAGCAGCGCCGGCATTTTGAGGTCTGGAAACACCATATATTTT. The full variable domain, its missing parts supplied by reference TRBV7-2 and TRBJ1-3, is GAGVSQSPSNKVTEKGKDVELRCDPISGHTALYWYRQSLGQGLEFLIYFQGNSAPDKSGLPSDRFSAERTGGSVSTLTIQRTQQEDSAVYLCASSAGILRSGNTIYFGEGSWLTVV.

The chain has TRBV7-9 and TRBJ1-5; D might be TRBD1 (5 bases). CDR1 and CDR2 from the germline V gene are SEHNR and FQNEAQ (reference sequence). Trimming took off 3 bases at V and 5 bases at J, with 5 bases between the two ends. This CDR3 region has 12 residues. The chain's CDR3 is CASSFRDQPQHF. The CDR3 DNA is TGTGCCAGCAGCTTCAGGGATCAGCCCCAGCATTTT.

The V and J genes are TRBV14 and TRBJ2-7, with D uncertain. Looked up from germline, CDR1 is SGHDN and CDR2 is FVKESK. Trimming shortened V by 3 bases and J by 7 bases, and 16 bases separated the two germline ends. CDR3 length: 14 amino acids. CDR3 coding DNA: TGTGCCAGCAGCCAGGATGACAAACCGCGAGAGCAGTACTTC. It is translated as CASSQDDKPREQYF.

The sample holds a few counts of this clone. The chain couples TRBV19 to TRBJ2-7, with TRBD2 as a possible D gene (6 bases). Per germline, CDR1 LNHDA and CDR2 SQIVND (reference sequence). The CDR3 loop spans 13 amino acids. Trimming pared 8 bases from V and 0 bases from J, leaving 11 bases between. Here the CDR3 reads CASRDGSSYEQYF. The CDR3 coding sequence is TGTGCCAGTCGGGACGGGAGCTCCTACGAGCAGTACTTC.

V and J are TRBV7-2 and TRBJ2-7; D is possibly TRBD1 (6 bases). Germline V gene lookup returns CDR1 SGHTA and CDR2 FQGNSA. CDR3 length equals 15 residues. The V and J ends lost 7 bases and 3 bases respectively, with 19 bases between them. CDR3 DNA: TGTGCCAGCAAGAAAGGACAGTGGGCTGACTACGAGCAGTACTTC. It translates to CASKKGQWADYEQYF.